This T cell receptor (beta chain) was documented in a study of radiotherapy plus CTLA-4 blockade in lung cancer. Trimming removed 5 bases from V and 5 bases from J; junction bases left unmatched: 5. This CDR3 region has 14 residues. Germline loops: CDR1 LGHNT, CDR2 FRNRAP. This clone was detected a few times. Here immunoSEQ multiplex PCR was the method, and the copy in TCRdb shows in-frame clones only, minus some. The table lists tens of thousands of clones, around three quarters of them singletons. The sequence was collected from a human donor with non-small cell lung cancer that progressed on radiotherapy plus ipilimumab. Sequenced here: peripheral blood, sampled from a patient treated with radiotherapy plus ipilimumab. J is TRBJ2-7 and V is TRBV12-5, with TRBD2 identical over 11 bases. CDR3 sequence: CASGPTSGNNEQYF. The DNA of the CDR3 is TGTGCTAGTGGTCCGACTAGCGGGAACAACGAGCAGTACTTC. Based on the CDR3 plus reference TRBV12-5 and TRBJ2-7, the full variable domain is DARVTQTPRHKVTEMGQEVTMRCQPILGHNTVFWYRQTMMQGLELLAYFRNRAPLDDSGMPKDRFSAEMPDATLATLKIQPSEPRDSAVYFCASGPTSGNNEQYFGPGTRLTVT.